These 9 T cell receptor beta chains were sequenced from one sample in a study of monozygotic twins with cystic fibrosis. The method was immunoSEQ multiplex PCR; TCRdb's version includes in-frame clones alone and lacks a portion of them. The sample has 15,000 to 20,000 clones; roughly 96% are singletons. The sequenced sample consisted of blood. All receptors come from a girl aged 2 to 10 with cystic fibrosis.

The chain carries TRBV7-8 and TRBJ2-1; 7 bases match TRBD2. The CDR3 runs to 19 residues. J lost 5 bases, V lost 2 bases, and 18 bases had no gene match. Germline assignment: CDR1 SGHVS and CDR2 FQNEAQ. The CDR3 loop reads CASSLRFSLAGETNNEQFF. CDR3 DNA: TGTGCCAGCAGCTTACGGTTTAGTTTGGCGGGGGAAACTAACAATGAGCAGTTCTTC.

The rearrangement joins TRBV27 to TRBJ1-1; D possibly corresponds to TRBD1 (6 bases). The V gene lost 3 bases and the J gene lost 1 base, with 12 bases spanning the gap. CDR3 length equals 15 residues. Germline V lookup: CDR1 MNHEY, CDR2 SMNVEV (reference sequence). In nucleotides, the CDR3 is TGTGCCAGCAGTTTTAAGGGGGGAGGGAACACTGAAGCTTTCTTT. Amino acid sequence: CASSFKGGGNTEAFF.

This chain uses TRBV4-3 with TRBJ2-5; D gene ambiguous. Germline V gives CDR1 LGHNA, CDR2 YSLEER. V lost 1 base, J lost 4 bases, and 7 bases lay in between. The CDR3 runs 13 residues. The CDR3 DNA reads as TGCGCCAGCAGCCAAGGAGTTGGAGAGACCCAGTACTTC. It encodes CASSQGVGETQYF.

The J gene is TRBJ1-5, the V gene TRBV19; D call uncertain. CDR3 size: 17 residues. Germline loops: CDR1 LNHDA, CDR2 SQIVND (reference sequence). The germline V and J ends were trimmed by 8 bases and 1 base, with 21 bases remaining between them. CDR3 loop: CASSTVWTPGSNQPQHF. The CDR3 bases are TGTGCCAGTTCCACCGTTTGGACTCCGGGGAGCAATCAGCCCCAGCATTTT. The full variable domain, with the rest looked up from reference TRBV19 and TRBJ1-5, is DGGITQSPKYLFRKEGQNVTLSCEQNLNHDAMYWYRQDPGQGLRLIYYSQIVNDFQKGDIAEGYSVSREKKESFPLTVTSAQKNPTAFYLCASSTVWTPGSNQPQHFGDGTRLSIL.

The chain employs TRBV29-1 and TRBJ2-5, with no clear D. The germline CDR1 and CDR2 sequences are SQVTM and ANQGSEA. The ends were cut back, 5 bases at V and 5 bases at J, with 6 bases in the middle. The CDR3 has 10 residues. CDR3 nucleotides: TGCAGCGTTTATAGGGAGACCCAGTACTTC. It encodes CSVYRETQYF.

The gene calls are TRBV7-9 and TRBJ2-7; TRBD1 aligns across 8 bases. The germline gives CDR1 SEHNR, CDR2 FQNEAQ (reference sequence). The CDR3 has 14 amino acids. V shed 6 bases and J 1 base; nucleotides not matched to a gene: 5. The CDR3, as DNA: TGTGCCAGCAGTCTGACAGGGGCTTCCTACGAGCAGTACTTC. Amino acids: CASSLTGASYEQYF.

CDR3 DNA: TGCGCCAGCAGCCAAGAATATGGGACCCACGAGCAGTACTTC. Amino acid sequence: CASSQEYGTHEQYF. V and J are TRBV4-1 and TRBJ2-7; either TRBD1 or TRBD2 may fit D (5 bases each). V gave up 0 bases and J gave up 5 bases, with 11 bases separating them. Per the germline V gene, CDR1 is MGHRA and CDR2 is YSYEKL. The CDR3 is 14 residues long.

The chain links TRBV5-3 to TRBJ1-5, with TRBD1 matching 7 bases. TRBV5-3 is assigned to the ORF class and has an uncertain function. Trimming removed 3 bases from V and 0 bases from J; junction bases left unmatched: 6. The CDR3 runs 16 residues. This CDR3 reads CARSSQGGCSNQPQHF. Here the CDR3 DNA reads TGTGCCAGAAGCTCTCAGGGGGGTTGTAGCAATCAGCCCCAGCATTTT.

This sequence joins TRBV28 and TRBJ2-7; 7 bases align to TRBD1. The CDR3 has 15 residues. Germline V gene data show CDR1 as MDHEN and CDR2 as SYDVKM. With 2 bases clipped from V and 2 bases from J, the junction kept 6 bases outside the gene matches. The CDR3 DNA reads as TGTGCCAGCAGTTTACCGACAGGGTCAACCTACGAGCAGTACTTC. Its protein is CASSLPTGSTYEQYF.